This T cell receptor (beta chain) derives from a study of shared clonotypes between healthy human individuals (dated by TCRdb to 2020 to 2021). For context, the study as a whole: A couple of women and three men aged 18 to 49 years were included in the cohort. Per donor, three plates each were used for CD4 naive and CD4 memory, two for CD8 naive, and one for CD8 memory. To estimate repertoire size and how much clonotype sharing occurs between individuals, the study deeply sequenced the blood TCR repertoires of five healthy adults. To increase sequencing depth and limit assay-specific biases, different laboratories used diverse techniques to prepare libraries and sequence TCR repertoires. Leukapheresis yielded between about 0.8 and 8.9 billion PBMCs per donor.

The V and J ends are trimmed by 0 bases and 0 bases, leaving 7 bases between them. CDR3 length: 15 amino acids, cysteine to phenylalanine. Only the CDR3 portion is preserved as DNA: 45 bases, with reading frame beginning at the first base. For CDR1 and CDR2, the germline V gene lists SGDLS and YYNGEE. Using the deep immunoSEQ assay, TCR CDR3 regions were amplified from genomic DNA by multiplex PCR. Extracted genomic DNA from each cell subset was spread evenly across all wells of several immunoSEQ 96-well plates, with each plate serving as a replicate. For sorted subsets, each replicate PCR was loaded with 200 to 250 ng genomic DNA, equivalent to some 31,000 T cell genomes. Purified libraries were measured with a Qubit 3.0 fluorometer, size-checked on a Bioanalyzer 2100, and measured again with the KAPA Library Quantification kit. Every immunoSEQ 96-well plate was sequenced on a separate single-read 150-cycle Illumina NextSeq 550 flow cell. In the original analysis: Because only junctional sequences without quality scores were contained in the immunoSEQ output, filtering matching that applied to full-length reads could not be performed. Sequences were annotated with PyIR, a Python wrapper for IgBLAST v1.9, and V/J genes and CDR3 were assigned using IMGT germline references. Any read was removed if the V/J assignment was weak (E-value above 1e-6), the CDR3 was missing, or the read contained stop codons, out-of-frame junctions, or ambiguous translated residues. A V3J clonotype was defined by an identical inferred V gene, J gene, and CDR3 amino acid sequence. Percentage overlap between repertoires was computed as shared unique clonotypes divided by the size of the smaller repertoire. Three approaches were used to assess repertoire richness: RTK rarefaction, the Chao1 estimator, and Recon v2.1 estimates of unobserved clonotypes. For all TCRbeta clonotypes obtained by the gDNA method from a few donors, generation probabilities were computed with OLGA. Entries here come from immuneACCESS through TCRdb and include only in-frame sequences with V and J called. Some clones fail to appear in such tables; in the studies checked, an unresolved V gene covers under half of the shortfall, and the cause of the remainder is unknown. V and J calls plus clone size are reproduced from that table; the DNA served to infer D and trimming. The sample includes around 600,000 clones, with roughly 98% observed a single time. The ten largest make up 0.3% to 0.35% of the sample.

CD8 naive samples were obtained by positive selection for CCR7 among CD45RO-negative cells, yielding a CD45RA+CCR7+ population from which TemRA cells were excluded. Healthy HIV-negative adults with no recently reported acute infections or vaccinations were included as donors. Every donor was a Caucasian adult living in Nashville, Tennessee, USA. Blood was obtained by leukapheresis, after which PBMCs were separated by Ficoll-Histopaque density gradient centrifugation and cryopreserved in liquid nitrogen vapor phase. Analytical flow cytometry was used to check the purity and quantity of every magnetically sorted T cell population. Each sorted fraction had its genomic DNA isolated and then quantified by UV absorbance on a Nanodrop 2000c. A note on this clone: It lacks a known antigen. No much larger clone exists at a distance of one base, and base qualities are not known.

Points the paper makes about the study in general: Based on pairwise subsampling, the degree of clonotype sharing among donors was expected to be affected by sequencing depth. Across a few donors, 4.5% to 6.5% of naive CD4, roughly 3.4% of naive CD8, about 2% of memory CD4, and roughly 0.41% of memory CD8 clonotypes were shared. Sampling was limited to blood, and TCR repertoires in tissue likely differ from TCR repertoires in blood. The genetic and exposure-history diversity represented was limited by the small number of donors. Rarefaction of sorted-subset datasets indicated incomplete sequencing despite the large sequencing depth. Compared with non-shared clonotypes, clonotypes shared by all four sorted-subset donors had higher generation probabilities. Estimated clonotype richness was generally larger for naive than for memory subsets.

Sequencing input: naive CD8+ T cells sorted from blood. In the paper's terms, the cell subset or site label means: CD45RA+CCR7+. This TCR derives from a man aged 25 to 40 in good health. Here the chain combines TRBV9 and TRBJ2-1; perhaps TRBD2 is the D gene, with 6 bases matching. The CDR3 amino acid sequence is: CASSVAGASYNEQFF. The base sequence is TGTGCCAGCAGCGTAGCGGGAGCCTCCTACAATGAGCAGTTCTTC. The reference TRBV9 and TRBJ2-1 proteins fill in what lies around the CDR3, so the full variable domain reads DSGVTQTPKHLITATGQRVTLRCSPRSGDLSVYWYQQSLDQGLQFLIQYYNGEERAKGNILERFSAQQFPDLHSELNLSSLELGDSALYFCASSVAGASYNEQFFGPGTRLTVL.